These T cell receptor beta chains were read from a single sample in a study of beta chain features in type 1 diabetes. Profiling relied on immunoSEQ multiplex PCR, and the TCRdb table lists in-frame clones only, not all of them. The data show under 200,000 clones, about 9.8% seen once. The sequenced sample was central memory CD4+ T cells from blood. These receptors all stem from a woman aged 18-29 years in good health. The conserved cysteine and the conserved F or W are not part of the CDR3 here.

J gene | V gene | CDR3 length | CDR3 protein
TRBJ1-1 | TRBV18 | 14 | ASSPLGDWMNTEAF
TRBJ1-2 | TRBV7-9 | 10 | ASSPRTDGYT
TRBJ2-5 | TRBV5-1 | 13 | ASSFGAAGGETQY
TRBJ2-7 | TRBV23-1 | 11 | ASKRDCSYEQY
TRBJ2-3 | TRBV18 | 12 | ASSPGTATDTQY
TRBJ1-4 | TRBV5-4 | 13 | ASSYNRGLREKLF
TRBJ1-2 | TRBV18 | 12 | ASSPNRDPYGYT
TRBJ2-2 | TRBV7-6 | 15 | ASSLAPSGVNTGELF
TRBJ2-3 | TRBV7-2 | 13 | ASSPGGARTDTQY
TRBJ2-1 | TRBV11-2 | 11 | ASTLVEYNEQF
TRBJ1-3 | TRBV18 | 13 | ASSPSIAGGNTIY
TRBJ2-3 | TRBV18 | 11 | ASSLRQADTQY
TRBJ1-2 | TRBV5-4 | 13 | ASSSAGTGDYGYT
TRBJ2-3 | TRBV30 | 11 | AWNPGSTDTQY
TRBJ2-7 | TRBV5-6 | 11 | ASSLFGTFGQY
TRBJ1-2 | TRBV19 | 15 | ASSILGQGAQDYGYT
TRBJ2-7 | TRBV27 | 13 | ASSFKGQGAYEQY
TRBJ1-1 | TRBV19 | 11 | ASSTESNTEAF
TRBJ2-7 | TRBV5-1 | 12 | ASSRTQGLGEQY
TRBJ1-2 | TRBV27 | 12 | ASSITGGRYGYT
TRBJ2-4 | TRBV5-1 | 13 | ASSLGPGGENIQY
TRBJ2-2 | TRBV5-1 | 13 | ASSSTRANTGELF
TRBJ2-3 | TRBV29-1 | 11 | SVKSQGSDTQY
TRBJ1-2 | TRBV18 | 13 | ASSEGAVQVHGYT
TRBJ2-3 | TRBV2 | 12 | ASSESRSTDTQY
TRBJ1-1 | TRBV12-5 | 11 | ASGLRRNTEAF
TRBJ1-6 | TRBV7-2 | 13 | ASSLGGTGSSPLH
TRBJ2-7 | TRBV5-1 | 12 | ASSYSGWVYEQY
TRBJ1-5 | TRBV7-6 | 12 | ASSLAAGNQPQH
TRBJ2-1 | TRBV9 | 14 | ASSVGRVSGHNEQF
TRBJ2-1 | TRBV7-9 | 15 | ASSTRPSGRAYNEQF
TRBJ1-1 | TRBV25-1 | 13 | AGSDEQGLGTEAF
TRBJ2-7 | TRBV29-1 | 11 | SVELQGANEQY
TRBJ2-5 | TRBV2 | 12 | ASRRVSSTETQY
TRBJ1-5 | TRBV18 | 13 | ASSPQGANNQPQH
TRBJ2-7 | TRBV9 | 14 | ASSQDAGTGGYEQY